One sample yielded the 4 T cell receptor beta chains listed below, sequenced in a study of cytomegalovirus exposure and HLA in healthy donors. With 60 Vbeta and 13 Jbeta primers, the PCR was carried out. Only in-frame clones appear in the TCRdb table, and some are missing; sequencing was by immunoSEQ multiplex PCR. Of 150,000 to 170,000 clones detected, roughly 79% appear once; the ten largest clones hold 2.8%. Sequences were obtained from PBMCs. All receptors derive from a young man in good health and CMV-seronegative.

V and J are TRBV6-1 and TRBJ1-1; the D is unclear. The CDR3 extends over 13 amino acids. V was clipped by 8 bases and J by 0 bases, with 10 bases between them. The germline gives CDR1 MNHNS, CDR2 SASEGT. The CDR3 is CASRSVLNTEAFF. The CDR3 nucleotides are TGTGCCAGCCGTTCCGTTCTGAACACTGAAGCTTTCTTT.

The CDR3 DNA reads TGTGCCAGCAGCTTAATGGCGCAGGGTACTGAAGCTTTCTTT. It is translated as CASSLMAQGTEAFF. The chain has TRBV7-2 and TRBJ1-1; possibly TRBD1 for D (5 bases). Germline-derived CDR1 and CDR2 are SGHTA and FQGNSA. This CDR3 region has 14 residues. Trimming pared 2 bases from V and 5 bases from J, leaving 12 bases between. The full variable domain, completed using reference TRBV7-2 and TRBJ1-1, is GAGVSQSPSNKVTEKGKDVELRCDPISGHTALYWYRQSLGQGLEFLIYFQGNSAPDKSGLPSDRFSAERTGGSVSTLTIQRTQQEDSAVYLCASSLMAQGTEAFFGQGTRLTVV.

The V call is TRBV5-1, the J call TRBJ2-1, with D possibly matching TRBD1 (6 bases). Germline CDR1 is SGHRS and CDR2 is YFSETQ. The CDR3 length is 20 residues. The V end was cut by 0 bases, the J end by 0 bases, with 22 bases between. In nucleotides, the CDR3 is TGCGCCAGCAGCTTGGGAACAGGGAGAGGTTCTTGGGTCTCCTACAATGAGCAGTTCTTC. This sequence encodes CASSLGTGRGSWVSYNEQFF.

This chain connects TRBV7-2 to TRBJ1-6; 7 bases match TRBD1. This CDR3 comprises 19 residues. V dropped 0 bases and J dropped 0; count of bases not matched to a gene: 8. Per germline, CDR1 SGHTA and CDR2 FQGNSA. The CDR3 protein is CASSLARVGGGSYNSPLHF. DNA for the CDR3: TGTGCCAGCAGCTTAGCCCGGGTAGGGGGCGGCTCCTATAATTCACCCCTCCACTTT.